Presented here are 27 T cell receptor beta chains from one specimen sequenced in a study of blood T cell repertoires in COVID-19. Produced via immunoSEQ multiplex PCR; TCRdb's table is partial and in-frame only. In the table there are approximately 200,000 clones, approximately 85% of which are singletons. Input material: peripheral blood. Source of these receptors: a man aged 35 to 55 with acute or convalescent COVID-19.

This rearrangement joins TRBV11-3 to TRBJ2-7; TRBD1 matches at 11 bases. V was clipped by 1 base and J by 3 bases; unmatched bases: 2. In germline, CDR1 is SGHNT, CDR2 YENEEA. The length of the CDR3 is 15 residues. This CDR3 reads CASSLGDRGDYEQYF. CDR3 in DNA: TGTGCCAGCAGCTTAGGGGACAGGGGGGACTACGAGCAGTACTTC.

The rearrangement uses TRBV5-1 and TRBJ2-5, with 9 bases matching TRBD1. The CDR3 runs 14 residues. From germline, CDR1 is SGHRS and CDR2 YFSETQ. The junction had 6 bases not matched to a gene; V was cut back by 4 bases and J by 5 bases. The CDR3 DNA is TGCGCCAGCAGCGATACACAGGGGGCGGAGACCCAGTACTTC. It encodes CASSDTQGAETQYF.

The chain recombines TRBV6-5 with TRBJ2-7, with TRBD1 as a possible D gene (6 bases). Germline-derived CDR1 and CDR2 are MNHEY and SVGAGI. The CDR3 is 14 amino acids. The V end lost 5 bases, the J end lost 2 bases, and 13 bases lay between the germline ends. The CDR3 loop reads CASSRHREAYEQYF. The CDR3 DNA is TGTGCCAGCAGTCGCCACAGGGAAGCCTACGAGCAGTACTTC.

The V gene is TRBV27, the J gene TRBJ1-2; D call uncertain. Trimming took 3 bases from V and 2 from J, leaving 13 bases between them. Germline CDR1 reads MNHEY; CDR2 reads SMNVEV (reference sequence). The CDR3 totals 15 residues. DNA for the CDR3: TGTGCCAGCAGTTTTTTGGACGGACTGAACTATGGCTACACCTTC. Encoded protein: CASSFLDGLNYGYTF.

The chain links TRBV19 to TRBJ1-4; D is unclear. The V end was cut by 7 bases, the J end by 10 bases, with 16 bases between. The CDR3 covers 13 residues. Per germline, CDR1 LNHDA and CDR2 SQIVND (reference sequence). In nucleotides, the CDR3 is TGTGCCAGTAAAAGGTCAGGTGAAGGAAAACTGTTTTTT. Amino acids: CASKRSGEGKLFF.

This chain joins TRBV5-1 and TRBJ1-4, with 8 bases that match TRBD1. Per germline, CDR1 SGHRS and CDR2 YFSETQ. The V segment lost 5 bases and the J segment 4 bases; nucleotides outside the gene matches: 13. The CDR3 is made up of 17 amino acids. CDR3 loop: CASSLTPNRGSNEKLFF. The CDR3 region has the DNA TGCGCCAGCAGTCTCACCCCGAACAGGGGGAGTAATGAAAAACTGTTTTTT.

J is TRBJ1-1 and V is TRBV6-5; D is unclear. Germline loops: CDR1 MNHEY, CDR2 SVGAGI. The CDR3 contains 14 residues. V was trimmed by 6 bases and J by 4 bases, leaving 15 bases between them. CDR3 DNA sequence: TGTGCCAGCAGGAGAGAGGTTTATAGCACTGAAGCTTTCTTT. This gives the protein CASRREVYSTEAFF.

The chain links TRBV5-1 to TRBJ1-2; maybe TRBD1 (6 bases). Per the germline V gene, CDR1 is SGHRS and CDR2 is YFSETQ. V lost 0 bases and J lost 6, with 12 bases in between. The CDR3 has 14 residues. The CDR3 DNA follows: TGCGCCAGCAGCTTGGCCACAAACAGGGATGGCTACACCTTC. Its protein is CASSLATNRDGYTF.

The chain couples TRBV6-5 to TRBJ1-6, with unresolved D. V lost 4 bases and J 7 bases, leaving 17 bases between the germline ends. CDR3 size: 16 residues. Germline CDR1 and CDR2: MNHEY and SVGAGI. The CDR3 spells CASSSTHKGGNSPLHF. For the CDR3, the DNA is TGTGCCAGCAGTTCTACCCATAAAGGCGGGAATTCACCCCTCCACTTT.

The chain carries TRBV6-5 and TRBJ1-4; TRBD1 might be the D (6 bases). In germline, CDR1 is MNHEY, CDR2 SVGAGI. V was pared by 5 bases and J by 5 bases, with 15 bases between. The CDR3 is made up of 15 amino acids. CDR3 region: CASSNTGTRNEKLFF. Written as DNA, the CDR3 is TGTGCCAGCAGTAACACCGGGACAAGGAATGAAAAACTGTTTTTT.

This clone was detected only a few times. The chain uses TRBV29-1 and TRBJ1-1; perhaps TRBD1 as D (6 bases). Between the trimmed V and J ends, which lost 4 bases and 6 bases, there was a span of 12 bases. CDR3 length equals 12 residues. The germline CDR1 and CDR2 sequences are SQVTM and ANQGSEA. CDR3 residues: CSVVRGSSEAFF. In nucleotides, the CDR3 is TGCAGCGTTGTAAGGGGGAGCTCTGAAGCTTTCTTT. Full variable domain (remainder filled in from reference TRBV29-1 and TRBJ1-1): SAVISQKPSRDICQRGTSLTIQCQVDSQVTMMFWYRQQPGQSLTLIATANQGSEATYESGFVIDKFPISRPNLTFSTLTVSNMSPEDSSIYLCSVVRGSSEAFFGQGTRLTVV.

The table lists this clone with a count of one. V and J are TRBV10-3 and TRBJ1-5; D is perhaps TRBD1 (5 bases). Germline V lookup: CDR1 ENHRY, CDR2 SYGVKD. The CDR3 loop spans 13 amino acids. Trimming pared 8 bases from V and 3 bases from J, leaving 11 bases between. The CDR3 bases are TGTGCCATCGGTACAGGCCTCAATCAGCCCCAGCATTTT. Its protein is CAIGTGLNQPQHF.

The genes are TRBV7-2 and TRBJ2-1; 10 bases map to TRBD2. The germline V gene encodes CDR1 SGHTA and CDR2 FQGNSA. The CDR3 covers 16 residues. Losses at the gene ends were 6 bases for V and 3 bases for J; bases not matched to a gene: 8. CDR3 bases: TGTGCCAGCAGACCGGGTAGCGGGGGGAGCTACAATGAGCAGTTCTTC. Protein: CASRPGSGGSYNEQFF. The full variable domain, with the rest looked up from reference TRBV7-2 and TRBJ2-1, is GAGVSQSPSNKVTEKGKDVELRCDPISGHTALYWYRQSLGQGLEFLIYFQGNSAPDKSGLPSDRFSAERTGGSVSTLTIQRTQQEDSAVYLCASRPGSGGSYNEQFFGPGTRLTVL.

The chain joins TRBV5-6 to TRBJ1-1; TRBD1 might be the D (6 bases). The germline V gene has CDR1 SGHDT and CDR2 YYEEEE. The CDR3 runs to 12 residues. V was shortened by 4 bases and J by 11 bases, with 15 bases between the two germline ends. CDR3 coding DNA: TGTGCCAGCAGCCCCGACAGGCAGAGTGCTTTCTTT. This codes for CASSPDRQSAFF.

The chain uses TRBV27 and TRBJ2-7; TRBD1 aligns across 8 bases. The J segment lost 2 bases and the V segment lost 3 bases, leaving 6 bases of the junction unmatched. The germline V gene has CDR1 MNHEY and CDR2 SMNVEV (reference sequence). The CDR3 is 15 residues long. This CDR3 reads CASSFLGQVPYEQYF. CDR3 bases: TGTGCCAGCAGTTTTTTGGGACAGGTACCCTACGAGCAGTACTTC.

The DNA of the CDR3 is TGTGCCAGCAGCTCGGGAAAATTTTTTTCTTCCTACAATGAGCAGTTCTTC. Its translation is CASSSGKFFSSYNEQFF. This chain uses TRBV5-8 with TRBJ2-1, with a possible D match to TRBD2 (5 bases). Trimming removed 3 bases from V and 1 base from J, with 17 bases in between. CDR3 size: 17 residues. Germline loops: CDR1 SGHTS, CDR2 YDEGEE.

This clone was seen a few times. The V gene is TRBV9, the J gene TRBJ1-1; 8 bases map to TRBD1. The CDR3 runs 13 residues. The V gene end was trimmed by 3 bases and the J gene end by 6 bases; junction bases not matched to a gene: 4. Germline lookup yields CDR1 SGDLS and CDR2 YYNGEE. The CDR3 loop is CASSGQGRAEAFF. DNA for the CDR3: TGTGCCAGCAGCGGACAGGGGCGGGCTGAAGCTTTCTTT.

CDR3 amino acids: CASSPAQGTNTEAFF. CDR3 bases: TGTGCCAGCAGCCCCGCGCAGGGGACCAACACTGAAGCTTTCTTT. The chain carries TRBV7-9 and TRBJ1-1; tentative D call: TRBD1 (6 bases). Trimming stripped 5 bases from V and 2 bases from J, with 15 bases between. Germline assignment: CDR1 SEHNR and CDR2 FQNEAQ (reference sequence). The CDR3 runs 15 residues.

This chain connects TRBV6-5 to TRBJ2-7, with 8 positions matching TRBD2. Germline V gives CDR1 MNHEY, CDR2 SVGAGI. J gave up 5 bases and V 2 bases, and 5 bases lay outside the gene matches. This CDR3 spans 14 amino acids. The chain's CDR3 is CASSYRGGPNEQYF. CDR3 coding DNA: TGTGCCAGCAGTTACCGCGGGGGGCCCAACGAGCAGTACTTC.

The chain has TRBV5-1 and TRBJ1-1; D not certain. This CDR3 region has 19 residues. Trimming cost V 0 bases and J 0 bases, with 21 bases left between them. Germline CDR1 is SGHRS and CDR2 is YFSETQ. DNA for the CDR3: TGCGCCAGCAGCTTGGATTTAGGAAACAGCCTCATGATGAACACTGAAGCTTTCTTT. Its translation is CASSLDLGNSLMMNTEAFF. The variable domain in full, completed from reference TRBV5-1 and TRBJ1-1, reads KAGVTQTPRYLIKTRGQQVTLSCSPISGHRSVSWYQQTPGQGLQFLFEYFSETQRNKGNFPGRFSGRQFSNSRSEMNVSTLELGDSALYLCASSLDLGNSLMMNTEAFFGQGTRLTVV.

The V and J genes are TRBV6-5 and TRBJ1-5; D might be TRBD1 (5 bases). CDR3 length: 14 amino acids. Per the germline V gene, CDR1 is MNHEY and CDR2 is SVGAGI. Trimming removed 5 bases at V and 5 bases at J, with 13 bases between. This chain's CDR3 is CASSRSPGYQPQHF. The CDR3 nucleotides are TGTGCCAGCAGTAGAAGCCCAGGGTATCAGCCCCAGCATTTT.

The chain is built from TRBV6-2 or TRBV6-3 and TRBJ1-1; the D is unclear. There are 13 residues in the CDR3. Germline CDR1 MNHEY, CDR2 SVGEGT. Between the trimmed V and J ends, which lost 4 bases and 2 bases, there was a span of 8 bases. This CDR3 is CASSSRTNTEAFF. The CDR3 bases are TGTGCCAGCAGTTCGAGGACTAACACTGAAGCTTTCTTT.

The chain is built from TRBV4-2 and TRBJ1-1, with D perhaps TRBD1 (5 bases). The V gene's germline CDR1 is LGHNA and CDR2 YNFKEQ. The CDR3 sequence is 15 residues long. The V end was cut by 0 bases, the J end by 0 bases, with 8 bases between. CDR3 region: CASSQEAGMNTEAFF. The CDR3 nucleotides are TGTGCCAGCAGCCAAGAGGCAGGGATGAACACTGAAGCTTTCTTT.

The rearrangement joins TRBV3-1 (or the pseudogene TRBV3-2) to TRBJ2-1; possibly TRBD2 for D (5 bases). V lost 0 bases and J 6 bases, leaving 12 bases between the germline ends. Germline-derived CDR1 and CDR2 are LGHDT and YNNKEL (reference sequence). There are 15 residues in the CDR3. Written as DNA, the CDR3 is TGTGCCAGCAGCCAAGACCCATACGGGGTCAATGAGCAGTTCTTC. It translates to CASSQDPYGVNEQFF.

This rearrangement joins TRBV3-1 (or the pseudogene TRBV3-2) to TRBJ2-3, with D possibly matching TRBD2 (6 bases). V lost 4 bases, J lost 2 bases, and 13 bases lay in between. Germline values: CDR1 LGHDT, CDR2 YNNKEL (reference sequence). This CDR3 has 15 amino acids. CDR3 region: CASSPSGPITDTQYF. CDR3 sequence (DNA): TGTGCCAGCAGCCCGAGCGGGCCCATCACAGATACGCAGTATTTT.

V and J are TRBV6-2 or TRBV6-3 and TRBJ2-2, with 9 bases aligning to TRBD2. This CDR3 comprises 15 residues. Germline-derived CDR1 and CDR2 are MNHEY and SVGEGT. The J segment lost 6 bases and the V segment lost 6 bases, leaving 8 bases of the junction unmatched. CDR3 protein: CASSLAGHPPGELFF. CDR3 coding DNA: TGTGCCAGCAGCCTAGCGGGACATCCCCCCGGGGAGCTGTTTTTT.

The gene calls are TRBV18 and TRBJ2-7; 7 bases are a match to TRBD1. The V and J ends lost 3 bases and 3 bases, in that order; junction bases with no gene match: 8. Germline assignment: CDR1 KGHSH and CDR2 LQKENI. CDR3 length: 15 residues. The CDR3, as DNA: TGTGCCAGCTCACCTCCGGGACAGCCTATCTACGAGCAGTACTTC. It is translated as CASSPPGQPIYEQYF.